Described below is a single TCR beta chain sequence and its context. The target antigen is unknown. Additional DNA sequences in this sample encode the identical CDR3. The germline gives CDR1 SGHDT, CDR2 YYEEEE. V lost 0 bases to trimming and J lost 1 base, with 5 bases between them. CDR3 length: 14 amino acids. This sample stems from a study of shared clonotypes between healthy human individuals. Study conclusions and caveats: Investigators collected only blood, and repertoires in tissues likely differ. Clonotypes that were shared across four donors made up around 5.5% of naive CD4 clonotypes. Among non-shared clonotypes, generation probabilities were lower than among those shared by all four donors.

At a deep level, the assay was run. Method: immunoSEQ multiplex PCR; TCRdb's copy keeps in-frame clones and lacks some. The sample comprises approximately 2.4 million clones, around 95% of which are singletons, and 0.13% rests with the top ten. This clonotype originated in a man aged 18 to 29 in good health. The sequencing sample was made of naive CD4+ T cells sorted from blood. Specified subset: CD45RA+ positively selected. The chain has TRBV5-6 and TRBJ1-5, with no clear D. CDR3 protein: CASSLVGSNQPQHF. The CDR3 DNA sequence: TGTGCCAGCAGCTTGGTAGGGAGCAATCAGCCCCAGCATTTT.